This T cell receptor (beta chain) was captured in a study of blood T cell repertoires in COVID-19. Study-level information: PBMCs, B-cell-depleted T cells, or T cells provided the cDNA or gDNA that made up the material.

The authors' processing: Estimated nucleated cell counts came from reference gene primer amplification. Produced via immunoSEQ multiplex PCR; TCRdb's table is partial and in-frame only. V and J calls and clone size are those listed in that table; D and trimming were worked out from the DNA. The sample includes 360,000 or so clones, 90% of them seen just once. The sequencing sample was made of peripheral blood. The receptor was isolated from a young man with active or convalescent COVID-19.

CDR3 sequence reads: CATRPEDRGGYTF. CDR3 nucleotide sequence: TGTGCCACCAGACCCGAGGACAGGGGCGGCTACACCTTC. This chain uses TRBV24-1 with TRBJ1-2; TRBD1 aligns across 9 bases. The CDR3 is made up of 13 amino acids. Unmatched junction bases numbered 7, after V lost 7 bases and J lost 8 bases. Germline V gene data show CDR1 as KGHDR and CDR2 as SFDVKD.